This is a list of T cell receptor beta chains from one sample in a study of blood T cell repertoires in COVID-19. TCRdb keeps only in-frame clones here, not all; method: immunoSEQ multiplex PCR. The table records fewer than 110,000 clones, 84% of them present only once. The sample comprised peripheral blood. The receptors originated from a human donor in a cohort sampled during active COVID-19. Both conserved end residues are part of each CDR3. The D gene is left open where the match is weak. Size tells how often a clone was seen (once, few, many) or the class of an expanded clone, and some rows leave it out.

. TRBD1 TRBJ2-7 TRBV5-1 CASGTPSDRGLSYEQYF TGCGCCAGCGGCACGCCCTCTGACAGGGGATTATCCTACGAGCAGTACTTC
. TRBD1 TRBJ1-6 TRBV3-1/TRBV3-2 CASRPDRGLNSPLHF TGTGCCAGCAGACCGGACAGGGGGCTTAATTCACCCCTCCACTTT
. . TRBJ2-3 TRBV5-1 CASSLDGGAGWDTQYF TGCGCCAGCAGCTTGGACGGCGGGGCGGGCTGGGATACGCAGTATTTT
. TRBD2 TRBJ2-3 TRBV3-1/TRBV3-2 CASSPLRGGADTQYF TGTGCCAGCAGCCCTTTACGCGGGGGGGCCGATACGCAGTATTTT
. . TRBJ1-2 TRBV14 CASSPYDYGYTF TGTGCCAGCAGCCCCTATGACTATGGCTACACCTTC
. TRBD2 TRBJ2-1 TRBV30 CAWSSGTSGYNEQFF TGTGCCTGGAGTTCCGGGACTAGCGGTTACAATGAGCAGTTCTTC
. . TRBJ2-2 TRBV9 CASNPRERPNTGELFF TGTGCCAGCAACCCGAGGGAGAGGCCGAACACCGGGGAGCTGTTTTTT
once . TRBJ1-1 TRBV9 CASSVGGSRNTEAFF TGTGCCAGCAGCGTAGGAGGCAGTAGGAACACTGAAGCTTTCTTT
once . TRBJ2-3 TRBV3-1/TRBV3-2 CASSQGGQGYTQYF TGTGCCAGCAGCCAAGGAGGGCAAGGTTATACGCAGTATTTT
few TRBD1 TRBJ2-3 TRBV6-5 CASSYSRTGGADTQYF TGTGCCAGCAGTTACTCACGGACAGGGGGAGCAGATACGCAGTATTTT
. TRBD1 TRBJ2-6 TRBV5-1 CASSLQGAPGANVLTF TGCGCCAGCAGCTTACAGGGGGCGCCTGGGGCCAACGTCCTGACTTTC
. TRBD1 TRBJ1-2 TRBV5-1 CASSWAGTGDDGYTF TGCGCCAGCAGCTGGGCCGGGACAGGGGACGATGGCTACACCTTC
once . TRBJ2-5 TRBV23-1 CASSPTPDRASYQETQYF TGCGCCAGCAGTCCAACCCCCGACAGAGCTTCGTACCAAGAGACCCAGTACTTC
. . TRBJ2-5 TRBV6-2/TRBV6-3 CASSKASVLPRGETQYF TGTGCCAGCAGTAAGGCCTCGGTACTACCGCGTGGGGAGACCCAGTACTTC
. . TRBJ2-5 TRBV11-2 CASSLVGPYQETQYF TGTGCCAGCAGCTTAGTGGGGCCGTACCAAGAGACCCAGTACTTC
. . TRBJ1-5 TRBV12-3/TRBV12-4 CASSLRGTKAQHF TGTGCCAGCAGTTTAAGGGGGACAAAGGCCCAGCATTTT
. TRBD1 TRBJ2-7 TRBV3-1/TRBV3-2 CASSPRDSDEQYF TGTGCCAGCAGCCCCCGGGACAGCGACGAGCAGTACTTC
. TRBD1 TRBJ1-5 TRBV3-1/TRBV3-2 CASSHTRDRINQPQHF TGTGCCAGCAGCCACACCCGGGACAGAATCAATCAGCCCCAGCATTTT
. . TRBJ1-2 TRBV5-5 CASRRREMEGYTF TGTGCCAGCAGAAGACGGGAAATGGAAGGCTACACCTTC
. . TRBJ1-1 TRBV15 CATSRGEGLNTEAFF TGTGCCACCAGCAGAGGGGAGGGTCTGAACACTGAAGCTTTCTTT
. . TRBJ2-4 TRBV28 CASSFPSGTKNIQYF TGTGCCAGCAGTTTCCCCTCAGGGACCAAAAACATTCAGTACTTC
. . TRBJ1-5 TRBV3-1/TRBV3-2 CASSQAGSRSNQPQHF TGTGCCAGCAGCCAAGCAGGCAGTAGAAGCAATCAGCCCCAGCATTTT
few . TRBJ2-7 TRBV4-2 CASSQVSAYEQYF TGTGCCAGCAGCCAAGTTTCAGCCTACGAGCAGTACTTC
few . TRBJ2-2 TRBV6-2/TRBV6-3 CASSSTRVGTGELFF TGTGCCAGCAGTTCAACCCGGGTTGGCACCGGGGAGCTGTTTTTT
. . TRBJ1-2 TRBV6-4 CASSPAHSGDYGYTF TGTGCCAGCAGTCCGGCCCATTCGGGGGACTATGGCTACACCTTC
. TRBD1 TRBJ1-2 TRBV7-2 CASSFGTGGGYTF TGTGCCAGCAGCTTTGGGACAGGGGGAGGCTACACCTTC
. TRBD1 TRBJ1-2 TRBV25-1 CASAPRTGIGGYTF TGTGCCAGTGCCCCCCGGACAGGGATAGGCGGCTACACCTTC
. TRBD2 TRBJ2-1 TRBV10-1 CASATSGGAGEQFF TGCGCCAGCGCGACTAGCGGGGGGGCCGGTGAGCAGTTCTTC
once . TRBJ2-1 TRBV7-3 CASSPRTGSSYNEQFF TGTGCCAGCAGCCCTAGGACGGGGAGCTCCTACAATGAGCAGTTCTTC
. . TRBJ2-6 TRBV7-9 CASMTDSGANVLTF TGTGCCTCAATGACAGACTCTGGGGCCAACGTCCTGACTTTC
. . TRBJ1-2 TRBV6-1 CASSEAPGNGYTF TGTGCCAGCAGTGAAGCGCCGGGGAATGGCTACACCTTC
few . TRBJ2-1 TRBV6-2/TRBV6-3 CASSSYGRRGGASEQFF TGTGCCAGCAGTTCCTACGGTCGGAGGGGGGGCGCGAGTGAGCAGTTCTTC
. TRBD1 TRBJ1-4 TRBV4-2 CASGGQGAIVATNEKLFF TGTGCCAGCGGCGGACAGGGGGCAATCGTTGCAACTAATGAAAAACTGTTTTTT
. . TRBJ1-2 TRBV20-1 CSASWQGMGYTF TGCAGTGCTAGTTGGCAGGGAATGGGCTACACCTTC
. TRBD2 TRBJ2-4 TRBV11-2 CASTTAGGGIQYF TGTGCCAGCACCACGGCGGGGGGAGGCATTCAGTACTTC
once TRBD1 TRBJ1-2 TRBV10-3 CAISQSGTGLGYTF TGTGCCATCAGTCAATCCGGGACAGGGCTGGGCTACACCTTC
. . TRBJ2-2 TRBV29-1 CSVVRVGSTGELFF TGCAGCGTTGTCAGGGTCGGGAGCACCGGGGAGCTGTTTTTT
. TRBD2 TRBJ2-1 TRBV11-3 CASSPFPGVAGGGNEQFF TGTGCCAGCAGCCCATTCCCCGGAGTAGCGGGGGGCGGGAATGAGCAGTTCTTC
. . TRBJ1-2 TRBV5-6 CASSFARQVSTIGYTF TGTGCCAGCAGCTTTGCTCGACAGGTTTCTACTATTGGCTACACCTTC
. . TRBJ1-2 TRBV9 CASSATGYGYTF TGTGCCAGCAGCGCGACGGGCTATGGCTACACCTTC
. . TRBJ2-7 TRBV30 CAWAGDSPYEQYF TGTGCCTGGGCCGGCGACAGTCCCTACGAGCAGTACTTC
. TRBD1 TRBJ2-2 TRBV18 CASSPVQGASDTGELFF TGTGCCAGCTCACCGGTACAGGGGGCGAGTGACACCGGGGAGCTGTTTTTT
few . TRBJ2-5 TRBV7-9 CASSLAGPPETQYF TGTGCCAGCAGCTTAGCGGGCCCCCCGGAGACCCAGTACTTC
. . TRBJ1-4 TRBV20-1 CSASGRGEFNEKLFF TGCAGTGCTAGTGGCAGGGGAGAATTTAATGAAAAACTGTTTTTT
once TRBD2 TRBJ2-2 TRBV2 CASRVGGANTGELFF TGTGCCAGCAGAGTGGGGGGGGCGAACACCGGGGAGCTGTTTTTT
. TRBD2 TRBJ2-7 TRBV3-1/TRBV3-2 CASSQAGTSYKYEQYF TGTGCCAGCAGCCAAGCTGGGACTAGCTATAAATACGAGCAGTACTTC
. TRBD2 TRBJ2-3 TRBV4-2 CASSLTRGGGTDTQYF TGTGCCAGCAGCCTGACGCGGGGGGGCGGGACAGATACGCAGTATTTT
few . TRBJ1-3 TRBV5-1 CASSLSGAGYSGNTIYF TGCGCCAGCAGCTTGAGTGGTGCGGGGTACTCTGGAAACACCATATATTTT
. . TRBJ1-1 TRBV27 CASSSPGNDTEAFF TGTGCCAGCAGTTCCCCAGGGAACGACACTGAAGCTTTCTTT
. . TRBJ1-6 TRBV10-1 CASSPRPGWDSPLHF TGCGCCAGCAGTCCCCGCCCAGGGTGGGATTCACCCCTCCACTTT